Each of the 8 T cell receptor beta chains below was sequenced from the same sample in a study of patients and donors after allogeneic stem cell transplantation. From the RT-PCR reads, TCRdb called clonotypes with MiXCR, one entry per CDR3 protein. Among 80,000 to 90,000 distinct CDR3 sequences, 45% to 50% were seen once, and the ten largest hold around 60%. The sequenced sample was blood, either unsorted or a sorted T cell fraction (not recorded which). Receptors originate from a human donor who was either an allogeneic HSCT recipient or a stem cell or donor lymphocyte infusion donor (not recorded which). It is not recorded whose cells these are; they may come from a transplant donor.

The CDR3 bases are TGTGCCAGCAGCCAAGATTCGCGTCAGGGTGGCTATGGCTACACCTTC. Residues: CASSQDSRQGGYGYTF. V and J are TRBV3-1 and TRBJ1-2; perhaps TRBD1 as D (5 bases). Trimming shortened V by 0 bases and J by 4 bases, and 15 bases separated the two germline ends. This CDR3 is built from 16 residues. Germline V gene data show CDR1 as LGHDT and CDR2 as YNNKEL (reference sequence).

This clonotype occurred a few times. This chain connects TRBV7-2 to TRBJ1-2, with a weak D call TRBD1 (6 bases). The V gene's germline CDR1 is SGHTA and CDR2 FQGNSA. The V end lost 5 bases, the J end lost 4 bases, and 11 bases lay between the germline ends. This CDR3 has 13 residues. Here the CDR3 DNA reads TGTGCCAGCAGCCCTGACAGGAGCTATGGCTACACCTTC. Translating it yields CASSPDRSYGYTF. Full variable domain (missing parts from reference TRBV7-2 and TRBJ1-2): GAGVSQSPSNKVTEKGKDVELRCDPISGHTALYWYRQSLGQGLEFLIYFQGNSAPDKSGLPSDRFSAERTGGSVSTLTIQRTQQEDSAVYLCASSPDRSYGYTFGSGTRLTVV.

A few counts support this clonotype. The CDR3 DNA sequence: TGCAGCGTTTTGCGCAGGGGAAACACTGAAGCTTTCTTT. This encodes CSVLRRGNTEAFF. The chain joins TRBV29-1 to TRBJ1-1; tentatively, D is TRBD1 (6 bases). CDR1 is SQVTM and CDR2 is ANQGSEA in the germline V gene. Trimming shortened V by 5 bases and J by 2 bases, and 12 bases separated the two germline ends. The CDR3 is 13 residues long.

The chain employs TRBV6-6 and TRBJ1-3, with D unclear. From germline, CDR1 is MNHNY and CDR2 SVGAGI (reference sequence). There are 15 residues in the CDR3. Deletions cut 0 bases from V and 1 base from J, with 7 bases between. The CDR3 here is CASSYSTGSGNTIYF. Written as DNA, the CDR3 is TGTGCCAGCAGTTACTCGACGGGTTCTGGAAACACCATATATTTT.

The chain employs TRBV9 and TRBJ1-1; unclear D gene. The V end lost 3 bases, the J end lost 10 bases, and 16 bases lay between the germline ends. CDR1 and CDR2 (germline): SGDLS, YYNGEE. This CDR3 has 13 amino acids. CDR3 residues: CASSARSDHRAFF. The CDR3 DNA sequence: TGTGCCAGCAGCGCCCGGAGTGACCATCGAGCTTTCTTT.

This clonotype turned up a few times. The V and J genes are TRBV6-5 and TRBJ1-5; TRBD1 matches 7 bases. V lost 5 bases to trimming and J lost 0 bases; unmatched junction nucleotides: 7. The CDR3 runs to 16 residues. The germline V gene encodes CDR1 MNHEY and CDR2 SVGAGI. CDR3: CASSRGTVYSNQPQHF. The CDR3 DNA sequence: TGTGCCAGCAGTAGAGGGACAGTTTATAGCAATCAGCCCCAGCATTTT.

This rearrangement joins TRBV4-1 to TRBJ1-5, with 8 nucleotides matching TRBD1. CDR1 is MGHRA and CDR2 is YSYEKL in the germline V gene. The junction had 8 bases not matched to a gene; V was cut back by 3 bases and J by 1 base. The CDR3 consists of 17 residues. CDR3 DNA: TGCGCCAGCAGCCATAGGACAGGGCCAGGCAGCAATCAGCCCCAGCATTTT. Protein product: CASSHRTGPGSNQPQHF.

The CDR3: CASTEWGTEAFF. Written as DNA, the CDR3 is TGTGCCAGCACCGAGTGGGGGACTGAAGCTTTCTTT. The chain recombines TRBV7-9 with TRBJ1-1; the D gene is possibly TRBD1 (5 bases). The CDR3 contains 12 residues. Trimming took off 7 bases at V and 5 bases at J, with 11 bases between the two ends. Germline V gene data show CDR1 as SEHNR and CDR2 as FQNEAQ (reference sequence).